What follows are 26 T cell receptor beta chains derived from one specimen sequenced in a study of shared clonotypes between healthy human individuals. Clones were read by immunoSEQ multiplex PCR, and TCRdb kept only the in-frame ones, dropping some. Of roughly 2.5 million clones listed, around nine tenths are singletons. Sequencing was carried out using naive CD4+ T cells sorted from blood. The subset denotes: CD45RA+ positively selected. The origin of the receptors is a man in his late teens or twenties in good health.

The chain couples TRBV19 to TRBJ2-2, with 10 bases lining up with TRBD2. The ends lost 6 bases at V and 4 bases at J; junction bases unmatched: 11. The V gene's germline CDR1 is LNHDA and CDR2 SQIVND (reference sequence). This CDR3 region has 17 residues. CDR3 DNA sequence: TGTGCCAGTAGCGCCGGACTAGCGGAGGAGGGCACCGGGGAGCTGTTTTTT. It codes for CASSAGLAEEGTGELFF.

This chain links TRBV2 with TRBJ2-2; D uncertain. Looked up from germline, CDR1 is SNHLY and CDR2 is FYNNEI. Deletions cut 3 bases from V and 0 bases from J, with 8 bases between. The CDR3 consists of 15 residues. The CDR3 nucleotides are TGTGCCAGCAGTGACAAGGCTTCGAACACCGGGGAGCTGTTTTTT. The encoded protein is CASSDKASNTGELFF.

This chain uses TRBV28 with TRBJ1-1; the D is unclear. The V end was cut by 2 bases, the J end by 1 base, with 8 bases between. Per germline, CDR1 MDHEN and CDR2 SYDVKM. This CDR3 has 14 amino acids. This CDR3 is CASSLGRRNTEAFF. CDR3 DNA: TGTGCCAGCAGTTTAGGTAGGAGGAACACTGAAGCTTTCTTT.

The chain is built from TRBV5-4 and TRBJ2-7, with TRBD1 matching over 9 bases. The CDR3 is 15 amino acids. J was trimmed by 2 bases and V by 1 base; bases with no gene match: 4. Germline values: CDR1 SGHNT, CDR2 YYREEE (reference sequence). This chain's CDR3 is CASSLSGTGTYEQYF. CDR3 sequence (DNA): TGTGCCAGCAGCTTGTCCGGGACAGGGACCTACGAGCAGTACTTC.

V usage is TRBV6-6 and J usage is TRBJ1-1, with no clear D. CDR1 and CDR2 from the germline V gene are MNHNY and SVGAGI (reference sequence). The V gene lost 0 bases and the J gene lost 8 bases, with 10 bases spanning the gap. The CDR3 covers 13 residues. The CDR3 nucleotides read TGTGCCAGCAGTTACTCGACCGGGTTAGAAGCTTTCTTT. Protein product: CASSYSTGLEAFF.

The V and J genes are TRBV7-2 and TRBJ2-7, with TRBD2 matching 7 bases. The CDR3 has 13 amino acids. Per germline, CDR1 SGHTA and CDR2 FQGNSA. V gave up 9 bases and J gave up 0 bases; unmatched junction bases: 5. The CDR3 nucleotides read TGTGCCAGTAAGCGGGGTTTCTCCTACGAGCAGTACTTC. As protein: CASKRGFSYEQYF.

This clone has just a few counts. The CDR3 DNA follows: TGTGCCAGCGGGCCCCTGGGTATGCCCCAGCATTTT. Protein: CASGPLGMPQHF. J is TRBJ1-5 and V is TRBV28; no firm D call. The CDR3 extends over 12 amino acids. Between the trimmed V and J ends, which lost 8 bases and 9 bases, there was a span of 14 bases. CDR1 is MDHEN and CDR2 is SYDVKM in the germline V gene.

The gene calls are TRBV10-3 and TRBJ2-1, with D possibly TRBD2 on 6 matching bases. The CDR3 runs to 14 residues. The germline gives CDR1 ENHRY, CDR2 SYGVKD. The germline V and J ends were trimmed by 6 bases and 6 bases, with 15 bases remaining between them. The CDR3 is CAISRDGSTNEQFF. Here the CDR3 DNA reads TGTGCCATCAGCAGGGACGGGAGTACCAATGAGCAGTTCTTC.

The V call is TRBV10-3, the J call TRBJ2-2; TRBD2 agrees at 10 bases. The V segment lost 6 bases and the J segment 5 bases; nucleotides outside the gene matches: 6. Germline CDR1 is ENHRY and CDR2 is SYGVKD. The CDR3 is made up of 15 amino acids. CDR3: CAISLAGGLTGELFF. DNA of the CDR3: TGTGCCATCAGCTTAGCGGGGGGACTGACCGGGGAGCTGTTTTTT.

The V and J genes are TRBV5-4 and TRBJ1-6, with D possibly TRBD1 on 6 matching bases. Between the trimmed V and J ends, which lost 0 bases and 7 bases, there was a span of 11 bases. The germline V gene has CDR1 SGHNT and CDR2 YYREEE (reference sequence). This CDR3 comprises 15 residues. The CDR3 DNA follows: TGTGCCAGCAGCTTGGGACAGGCGGCGAATTCACCCCTCCACTTT. Residues: CASSLGQAANSPLHF.

The chain employs TRBV5-4 and TRBJ2-3; D could derive from TRBD1 or TRBD2 (5 bases each). V lost 1 base and J 2 bases, leaving 11 bases between the germline ends. CDR3 length: 15 amino acids. Germline loops: CDR1 SGHNT, CDR2 YYREEE (reference sequence). CDR3 protein: CASSLIQEDTDTQYF. As DNA, the CDR3 is TGTGCCAGCAGCTTGATACAGGAGGACACAGATACGCAGTATTTT.

This rearrangement joins TRBV10-3 to TRBJ2-5; D is unresolved. Germline-derived CDR1 and CDR2 are ENHRY and SYGVKD. Trimming pared 6 bases from V and 7 bases from J, leaving 12 bases between. This CDR3 is 12 amino acids long. This chain's CDR3 is CAIREDPGTQYF. The CDR3, as DNA: TGTGCCATCAGGGAAGACCCAGGGACCCAGTACTTC.

This chain uses TRBV9 with TRBJ2-3; no clear D gene. The germline V gene encodes CDR1 SGDLS and CDR2 YYNGEE. The CDR3 sequence is 14 residues long. With 4 bases removed from V and 2 bases from J, the gap between germline ends came to 11 bases. CDR3 region: CASSPRANTDTQYF. Written as DNA, the CDR3 is TGTGCCAGCAGCCCCCGGGCTAACACAGATACGCAGTATTTT.

The rearrangement uses TRBV5-1 and TRBJ2-5; D tentatively fits TRBD1 or TRBD2 (5 bases each). Germline CDR1 SGHRS, CDR2 YFSETQ. The CDR3 runs to 14 residues. V was clipped by 4 bases and J by 5 bases, with 15 bases between them. The CDR3 DNA is TGCGCCAGCAGCCTGGGACCGTCCCCCGAGACCCAGTACTTC. Its protein is CASSLGPSPETQYF.

The chain links TRBV6-5 to TRBJ1-6, with D perhaps matching TRBD1 (5 bases). The V end was cut by 1 base, the J end by 7 bases, with 11 bases between. Germline values: CDR1 MNHEY, CDR2 SVGAGI. The CDR3 is 15 amino acids. The DNA for the CDR3 is TGTGCCAGCAGTTACTTGGGAGGGGTAAATTCACCCCTCCACTTT. This codes for CASSYLGGVNSPLHF.

The rearrangement joins TRBV30 to TRBJ1-2; no clear D. The germline V and J ends were trimmed by 1 base and 3 bases, with 6 bases remaining between them. Germline V gene lookup returns CDR1 GTSNPN and CDR2 SVGIG (reference sequence). This CDR3 has 12 residues. The CDR3 loop reads CAWSGADYGYTF. The CDR3 nucleotides read TGTGCCTGGAGTGGGGCGGACTATGGCTACACCTTC.

The CDR3 protein is CAISRGGTLDTGELFF. The CDR3 DNA sequence: TGTGCCATCAGTAGGGGCGGGACGTTAGACACCGGGGAGCTGTTTTTT. The chain has TRBV10-3 and TRBJ2-2, with D perhaps TRBD2 (6 bases). The CDR3 loop spans 16 amino acids. The germline CDR1 and CDR2 sequences are ENHRY and SYGVKD. Trimming took off 5 bases at V and 3 bases at J, with 16 bases between the two ends.

This chain connects TRBV6-1 to TRBJ2-1, with 9 bases lining up with TRBD1. The CDR3 sequence is 18 residues long. Germline V gene lookup returns CDR1 MNHNS and CDR2 SASEGT. The V gene end was trimmed by 0 bases and the J gene end by 6 bases; junction bases not matched to a gene: 12. CDR3 region: CASSEAINRGRRRNEQFF. The CDR3 nucleotides are TGTGCCAGCAGTGAAGCGATTAACAGGGGGCGTCGCCGCAATGAGCAGTTCTTC.

For this clone: The same CDR3 also results from other DNA sequences found in this sample. The rearrangement links TRBV6-6 to TRBJ2-7; weak D call: TRBD2 (6 bases). This CDR3 has 13 amino acids. The V gene lost 8 bases and the J gene lost 1 base, with 12 bases spanning the gap. Germline V gene data show CDR1 as MNHNY and CDR2 as SVGAGI (reference sequence). Here the CDR3 reads CASRPGGSYEQYF. The CDR3 coding sequence is TGTGCCAGCCGCCCAGGAGGGTCCTACGAGCAGTACTTC.

The gene calls are TRBV27 and TRBJ1-1; maybe TRBD1 (6 bases). With 3 bases removed from V and 11 bases from J, the gap between germline ends came to 22 bases. The CDR3 spans 15 residues. Germline V gene sequence: CDR1 MNHEY, CDR2 SMNVEV (reference sequence). The CDR3 spells CASSFGWQGPPGAFF. As DNA, the CDR3 is TGTGCCAGCAGTTTCGGGTGGCAGGGGCCCCCCGGGGCTTTCTTT.

This clone was detected only once. V gene TRBV6-5 combines with J gene TRBJ2-7, with TRBD1 identical over 8 bases. The length of the CDR3 is 15 residues. From germline, CDR1 is MNHEY and CDR2 SVGAGI. J was trimmed by 5 bases and V by 5 bases; bases with no gene match: 11. The CDR3 sequence: CASSTSGTGGHEQYF. CDR3 in DNA: TGTGCCAGCAGTACCTCCGGGACAGGAGGCCACGAGCAGTACTTC.

The chain couples TRBV19 to TRBJ2-5, with TRBD2 identical over 8 bases. Germline V CDR1 and CDR2: LNHDA, SQIVND (reference sequence). The trim removed 5 bases at V and 5 bases at J, leaving 4 bases unmatched. This CDR3 comprises 13 residues. CDR3: CASSGTRPETQYF. DNA of the CDR3: TGTGCCAGTAGTGGGACTAGGCCGGAGACCCAGTACTTC.

The sample holds one count of this clone. The J gene is TRBJ2-6, the V gene TRBV6-1; D not certain. The CDR3 spans 14 residues. V was trimmed by 8 bases and J by 1 base, leaving 9 bases between them. Germline assignment: CDR1 MNHNS and CDR2 SASEGT. The CDR3 loop reads CASALGSGANVLTF. CDR3 DNA sequence: TGTGCCAGCGCCCTTGGATCTGGGGCCAACGTCCTGACTTTC.

CDR3 nucleotides: TGTGCCAGCAGTGAATCCGGTTTGGGGGACCAGCATTTT. Residues: CASSESGLGDQHF. This chain links TRBV2 with TRBJ1-5, with D possibly being TRBD1 (5 bases). The V end was cut by 2 bases, the J end by 12 bases, with 14 bases between. Per germline, CDR1 SNHLY and CDR2 FYNNEI. The CDR3 is 13 residues long. The whole variable domain, remainder taken from reference TRBV2 and TRBJ1-5, is EPEVTQTPSHQVTQMGQEVILRCVPISNHLYFYWYRQILGQKVEFLVSFYNNEISEKSEIFDDQFSVERPDGSNFTLKIRSTKLEDSAMYFCASSESGLGDQHFGDGTRLSIL.

J is TRBJ2-1 and V is TRBV11-3; TRBD2 aligns across 11 bases. CDR3 length: 15 residues. Trimming at V came to 5 bases and at J to 4 bases, leaving 4 bases not matched to a gene. Germline V CDR1 and CDR2: SGHNT, YENEEA. This chain's CDR3 is CASSARLAGYNEQFF. CDR3 coding DNA: TGTGCCAGCAGCGCCCGACTAGCGGGGTACAATGAGCAGTTCTTC. The full variable domain, completed using reference TRBV11-3 and TRBJ2-1, is EAGVVQSPRYKIIEKKQPVAFWCNPISGHNTLYWYLQNLGQGPELLIRYENEEAVDDSQLPKDRFSAERLKGVDSTLKIQPAELGDSAVYLCASSARLAGYNEQFFGPGTRLTVL.

CDR3 bases: TGTGCCAGCAGTTTTGAGACTAGCGGGAGTGTTGAGCAGTTCTTC. Translating gives CASSFETSGSVEQFF. The V call is TRBV27, the J call TRBJ2-1, with 12 bases that match TRBD2. The ends lost 3 bases at V and 9 bases at J; junction bases unmatched: 6. Germline values: CDR1 MNHEY, CDR2 SMNVEV (reference sequence). The CDR3 has 15 residues.